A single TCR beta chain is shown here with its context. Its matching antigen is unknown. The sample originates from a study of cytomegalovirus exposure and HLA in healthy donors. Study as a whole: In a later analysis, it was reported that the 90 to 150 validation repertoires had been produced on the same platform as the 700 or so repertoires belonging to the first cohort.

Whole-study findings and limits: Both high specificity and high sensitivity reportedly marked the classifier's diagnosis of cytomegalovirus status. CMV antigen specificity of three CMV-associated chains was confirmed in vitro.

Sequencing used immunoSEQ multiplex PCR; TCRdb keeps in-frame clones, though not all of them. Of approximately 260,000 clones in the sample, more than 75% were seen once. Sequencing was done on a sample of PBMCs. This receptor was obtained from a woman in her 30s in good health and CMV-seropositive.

DNA for the CDR3: TGTGCCAGCAGTTTACGGCAGGGGGCGAACATTCAGTACTTC. This gives the protein CASSLRQGANIQYF. J is TRBJ2-4 and V is TRBV27, with 8 bases matching TRBD1. This CDR3 is built from 14 residues. The V segment lost 2 bases and the J segment 7 bases; nucleotides outside the gene matches: 4. Germline V gives CDR1 MNHEY, CDR2 SMNVEV (reference sequence).